The entry below describes one T cell receptor (beta chain). There are 13 residues in the CDR3. V lost 8 bases and J lost 7, with 14 bases in between. The data stem from a study of blood T cell repertoires in COVID-19. For the study at large: Material from acute and convalescent COVID-19 was sourced from the United States, Italy and Spain. Sources were T cells, B-cell-depleted T cells, or PBMCs; the material itself was cDNA or gDNA.

Authors' processing steps: Cell counts per sample came from amplifying reference gene primers. Only in-frame clones appear in the TCRdb table, and some are missing; sequencing was by immunoSEQ multiplex PCR. The DNA gave D and trimming, while V, J and clone size come from that table. The data contain about 150,000 clones, about 90% of them singletons. Sequencing input: peripheral blood. V and J are TRBV12-3 or TRBV12-4 and TRBJ1-4, with TRBD1 as a possible D gene (6 bases). The sequence was obtained from a man aged 45-65 years with active COVID-19. The CDR3 DNA sequence: TGTGCCAGCCGTCGGGGGGCGGGTGAAAAACTGTTTTTT. Protein product: CASRRGAGEKLFF.